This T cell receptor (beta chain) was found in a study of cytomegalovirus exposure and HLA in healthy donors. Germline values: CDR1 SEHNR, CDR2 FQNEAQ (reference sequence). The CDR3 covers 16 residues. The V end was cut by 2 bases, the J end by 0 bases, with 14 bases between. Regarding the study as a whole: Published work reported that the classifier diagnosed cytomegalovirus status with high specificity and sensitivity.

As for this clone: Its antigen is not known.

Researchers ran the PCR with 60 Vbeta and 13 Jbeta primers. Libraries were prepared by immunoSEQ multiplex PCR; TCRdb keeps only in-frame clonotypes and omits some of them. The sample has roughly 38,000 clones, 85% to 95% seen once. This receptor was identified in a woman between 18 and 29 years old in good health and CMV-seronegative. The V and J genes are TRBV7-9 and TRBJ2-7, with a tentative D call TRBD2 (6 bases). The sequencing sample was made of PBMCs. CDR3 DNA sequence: TGTGCCAGCAGCTTAAGCTTTGACGGGAGCTCCTACGAGCAGTACTTC. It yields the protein CASSLSFDGSSYEQYF.